This T cell receptor (beta chain) emerged from a study of T cells in Graves' hyperthyroidism and ophthalmopathy (dated by TCRdb to the late 2010s). Regarding the study in general: Peripheral blood samples were taken at the time of initial diagnosis, prior to any treatment. To identify distinguishing TCR V-J signatures, a discovery cohort of about 100 patients was used, comprising 43 with Graves' ophthalmopathy and some 57 with stable Graves' hyperthyroidism. Whether ophthalmopathy could be predicted prospectively was tested in an independent validation cohort made up of under 20 hyperthyroidism patients plus 17 patients who later progressed to ophthalmopathy. The 100 or so discovery patients were randomly split 7:3 into training and test sets. In six Graves' hyperthyroidism patients, the study also compared T-cell repertoires from thyroid tissue with T-cell repertoires from blood. Once sampling was done, hyperthyroidism patients were given methimazole at a starting dose of 30 mg daily, whereas ophthalmopathy patients were given high-dose intravenous methylprednisolone. The paper reports TCR Vbeta CDR3 sequencing of approximately 140 peripheral blood samples: over 40 ophthalmopathy, roughly 74 hyperthyroidism and approximately 17 progressor patients. Here is what the overall study found, with its caveats: During validation, the model predicted progression to ophthalmopathy a median of approximately 7 months ahead of onset, with just under 71% sensitivity and under 85% specificity. Most expanded thyroid clonotypes (frequency above 0.001) were also detected in blood, suggesting blood repertoires may reflect thyroid immune responses. No statistical method was used to fix the sample size in advance, and group allocation was not hidden from the investigators. A 13 V-J signature model separated ophthalmopathy from stable hyperthyroidism, with approximately 87% sensitivity and approximately 81% specificity in cross-validation and 80%/75% in testing.

Many counts were recorded for this clonotype. The antigen it binds to is not known. No base quality values were provided; no much bigger clone lies one nucleotide off. Amplification of TCR beta CDR3 regions was carried out from RNA transcripts. The TCR CDR3 was subjected to a first round of RT-PCR using the HTBI primer set and the Qiagen OneStep RT-PCR kit. Libraries were constructed in a second round of multiplex PCR, after which size selection and purification were performed. The libraries were sequenced on an Illumina HiSeq2000 using paired-end 100 bp reads. The original pipeline was this. SOAPnuke was used to process the raw data, throwing out any read that contained adapters or uncalled bases, had a mean Phred below 15, or lacked an exact constant-primer or identifier match. COPE v1.2.5 was used to merge high-quality paired reads, and clonotypes were defined as unique nucleotide sequences. MiTCR v1.1 was used to align clonotypes to the IMGT TRBV, TRBD and TRBJ reference segments. The analysis included only V-J combinations with a frequency above 0.0001, which together covered around 99% of the repertoires. A TCS score was defined as the ratio between F50 (clonal expansion) and ExV (chaos), using BLOSUM62-based TCRdist between CDR3 peptides within each V-J. Welch's t-statistics and random forest reduced some 510 V-J features to 13, which were used in a naive Bayes classifier (R e1071). Using fastp at Q25 and MiXCR, TCRdb reprocessed the public reads and kept productive beta chains. Rows with a matching CDR3 protein are joined into one entry that keeps the most common DNA and genes. The V and J calls and clone size are TCRdb's, not the authors'. Here the sample has about 600,000 distinct CDR3 sequences; approximately 15% occur a single time. 2.5% to 4% of the sample is held by the ten biggest clonotypes.

Moderately to severely active disease, a Clinical Activity Score of at least 3, a NOSPECS grade of at least 4, and a duration under 3 months were present in ophthalmopathy patients. Patients with uncontrolled infections, other autoimmune diseases, pregnancy or lactation were excluded. Diagnoses relied on clinical symptoms, serum thyroxine and TRAb, thyroid ultrasound and orbital computed tomography. PBMCs were isolated from 7.5 to 10 ml of fresh peripheral blood by Ficoll-Paque density gradient centrifugation. Total RNA was extracted with Trizol reagent, and quality was checked on an Agilent 2100 Bioanalyzer. The clonotype comes from a woman between 40 and 55 years old with Graves' ophthalmopathy. Sequencing was performed on blood.

The CDR3 is CASSTGHWHEQYF. The DNA reads as follows: TGTGCCAGCAGTACGGGACACTGGCACGAGCAGTACTTC. Recombination connected TRBV6-2 or TRBV6-3 to TRBJ2-7, and possibly TRBD1, on 6 matching bases. CDR1 and CDR2 were assigned from the germline V gene as MNHEY and SVGEGT. The junction carries 13 bases between V and J, which are trimmed by 5 bases and 5 bases respectively. CDR3 length: 13 amino acids, cysteine to phenylalanine. Kept here is only the CDR3 DNA, which spans 39 bases and is read in frame from base 1.